This TCR beta chain came from a study of cytomegalovirus exposure and HLA in healthy donors. The CDR3 has 14 amino acids. CDR1 and CDR2 from the germline V gene are MNHEY and SMNVEV (reference sequence). Unmatched junction bases numbered 3, after V lost 5 bases and J lost 3 bases. The PCR employed 60 Vbeta primers together with 13 Jbeta primers. The method was immunoSEQ multiplex PCR; TCRdb's version includes in-frame clones alone and lacks a portion of them. Here the sample spans under 95,000 clones, roughly 8.2% being singletons. A few counts support this clone. Sequenced: PBMCs. The receptor comes from a man aged 50 or older in good health and CMV-seronegative. J is TRBJ1-2 and V is TRBV27; 10 bases map to TRBD1. CDR3 in amino acids: CASSPDRGDYGYTF. DNA for the CDR3: TGTGCCAGCAGTCCGGACAGGGGGGACTATGGCTACACCTTC.